The 13 T cell receptor beta chains below were found in one sample sequenced in a study of T cell changes during pregnancy in multiple sclerosis. Clones were sequenced by immunoSEQ multiplex PCR, and TCRdb holds only the in-frame ones, with some missing. The sample holds around 34,000 clones, over 75% seen once. The sample consisted of CD8+ T cells from peripheral blood mononuclear cells, taken in the first trimester of pregnancy. These TCRs come from a female donor with multiple sclerosis, enrolled in a pregnancy study.

The chain couples TRBV5-1 to TRBJ1-2; the D is unclear. Looked up from germline, CDR1 is SGHRS and CDR2 is YFSETQ. V lost 1 base, J lost 3 bases, and 7 bases lay in between. The CDR3 is 13 amino acids. The CDR3 sequence is CASSLHSYYGYTF. The DNA of the CDR3 is TGCGCCAGCAGCTTGCACAGCTACTATGGCTACACCTTC. Full variable domain (missing parts from reference TRBV5-1 and TRBJ1-2): KAGVTQTPRYLIKTRGQQVTLSCSPISGHRSVSWYQQTPGQGLQFLFEYFSETQRNKGNFPGRFSGRQFSNSRSEMNVSTLELGDSALYLCASSLHSYYGYTFGSGTRLTVV.

The chain recombines TRBV7-6 with TRBJ2-7, with TRBD2 matching 7 bases. Germline V gene lookup returns CDR1 SGHVS and CDR2 FNYEAQ. The CDR3 has 14 residues. The V gene end was trimmed by 5 bases and the J gene end by 3 bases; junction bases not matched to a gene: 7. As DNA, the CDR3 is TGTGCCAGCAGCCCCGCGGGAGAGATCTACGAGCAGTACTTC. This translates into CASSPAGEIYEQYF.

The chain is built from TRBV2 and TRBJ2-7; 7 nucleotides agree with TRBD2. CDR3 size: 15 residues. Trimming cost V 8 bases and J 2 bases; bases outside gene matches: 12. Germline V gene lookup returns CDR1 SNHLY and CDR2 FYNNEI. The CDR3 is CASERGTTFTYEQYF. The CDR3 coding sequence is TGTGCCAGCGAAAGAGGGACTACGTTCACCTACGAGCAGTACTTC. The full variable domain, in which reference TRBV2 and TRBJ2-7 provide the parts outside the CDR3, is EPEVTQTPSHQVTQMGQEVILRCVPISNHLYFYWYRQILGQKVEFLVSFYNNEISEKSEIFDDQFSVERPDGSNFTLKIRSTKLEDSAMYFCASERGTTFTYEQYFGPGTRLTVT.

CDR3 residues: CATSSMIGNQPQHF. As DNA, the CDR3 is TGTGCCACCAGCAGTATGATAGGCAATCAGCCCCAGCATTTT. The chain uses TRBV15 and TRBJ1-5; no clear D. The germline V gene has CDR1 LNHNV and CDR2 YYDKDF (reference sequence). Trimming pared 3 bases from V and 2 bases from J, leaving 8 bases between. The CDR3 has 14 residues.

This chain connects TRBV15 to TRBJ2-1, with D possibly TRBD1 on 6 matching bases. Trimming took off 2 bases at V and 5 bases at J, with 10 bases between the two ends. Germline CDR1 reads LNHNV; CDR2 reads YYDKDF (reference sequence). This CDR3 is built from 14 residues. The CDR3 loop is CATSRPGTHNEQFF. CDR3 DNA: TGTGCCACCAGCAGACCCGGGACACACAATGAGCAGTTCTTC.

As for this clone: The same CDR3 arises from other DNA sequences in this sample as well. The rearrangement uses TRBV14 and TRBJ2-1, with D possibly matching TRBD2 (6 bases). This CDR3 region has 16 residues. V gave up 1 base and J gave up 0 bases, with 10 bases separating them. Germline-derived CDR1 and CDR2 are SGHDN and FVKESK. The CDR3 DNA is TGTGCCAGCAGCCAAGTTGCGGGAAGCTCCTACAATGAGCAGTTCTTC. It is translated as CASSQVAGSSYNEQFF.

This clone was picked up a small number of times. This sequence joins TRBV6-1 and TRBJ2-7; D gene ambiguous. Trimming took 8 bases from V and 4 from J, leaving 6 bases between them. Per germline, CDR1 MNHNS and CDR2 SASEGT. This CDR3 is built from 10 residues. The CDR3 here is CASLGYEQYF. As DNA, the CDR3 is TGTGCCAGCCTCGGGTACGAGCAGTACTTC.

This clone was counted a few times. The CDR3 loop reads CASSQSRDRSGYTF. CDR3 bases: TGCGCCAGCAGTCAATCGAGGGACAGGAGTGGCTACACCTTC. The V call is TRBV23-1, the J call TRBJ1-2; 8 bases are shared with TRBD1. Being an ORF, TRBV23-1 has a function that is uncertain. Trimming cost V 0 bases and J 7 bases; bases outside gene matches: 4. This CDR3 region has 14 residues.

The chain carries TRBV7-9 and TRBJ2-2; D is uncertain. Germline CDR1 is SEHNR and CDR2 is FQNEAQ (reference sequence). The germline V and J ends were trimmed by 3 bases and 4 bases, with 9 bases remaining between them. This CDR3 contains 14 residues. Written as DNA, the CDR3 is TGTGCCAGCAGCTTGCGGTTGGGCACCGGGGAGCTGTTTTTT. As protein: CASSLRLGTGELFF.

The chain carries TRBV5-4 and TRBJ1-1; TRBD1 matches at 7 bases. With V trimmed by 4 bases and J by 1 base, 7 bases remained unmatched. The CDR3 totals 15 residues. Germline V gene lookup returns CDR1 SGHNT and CDR2 YYREEE (reference sequence). The CDR3: CASSLQGLSNTEAFF. Written as DNA, the CDR3 is TGTGCCAGCAGCCTACAGGGGCTCTCGAACACTGAAGCTTTCTTT.

The chain combines TRBV28 with TRBJ2-1; TRBD2 matches at 9 bases. The germline V gene encodes CDR1 MDHEN and CDR2 SYDVKM. CDR3 length equals 15 residues. V was pared by 3 bases and J by 6 bases, with 6 bases of the junction left unmatched. The CDR3 DNA sequence: TGTGCCAGCAGTTTGTTGACTAGCGGAACCAATGAGCAGTTCTTC. Amino acid sequence: CASSLLTSGTNEQFF.

V and J are TRBV5-1 and TRBJ2-7, with TRBD2 matching 7 bases. The V and J ends lost 0 bases and 2 bases, in that order; junction bases with no gene match: 2. Germline V gives CDR1 SGHRS, CDR2 YFSETQ. This CDR3 has 14 amino acids. The CDR3 sequence is CASSLGGGPYEQYF. CDR3 DNA: TGCGCCAGCAGCTTGGGGGGGGGACCCTACGAGCAGTACTTC.

The chain has TRBV6-1 and TRBJ1-6; D is unresolved. The ends were cut back, 6 bases at V and 6 bases at J, with 9 bases in the middle. CDR3 length equals 13 residues. Germline V gene data show CDR1 as MNHNS and CDR2 as SASEGT. The chain's CDR3 is CASRDGGNSPLHF. CDR3 DNA: TGTGCCAGCAGGGACGGAGGTAATTCACCCCTCCACTTT.